This T cell receptor (beta chain) was identified during a study of blood T cell repertoires in COVID-19. At the level of the study: Material from acute and convalescent COVID-19 was sourced from the United States, Italy and Spain. From T cells, B-cell-depleted T cells, or PBMCs came the material, which was cDNA or gDNA.

The length of the CDR3 is 15 residues. CDR1 is MDHEN, CDR2 SYDVKM, per germline. V lost 3 bases to trimming and J lost 2 bases, with 12 bases between them. Original handling: Amplification with reference gene primers provided the estimates of nucleated cell counts. Sequencing was performed with immunoSEQ multiplex PCR; in TCRdb, only in-frame clones are kept and a portion is missing. That table supplies the V and J calls and clone size; D and trimming were determined from the DNA. This sample has just over 60,000 clones, with less than 80% found just once. What was sequenced was peripheral blood. This sequence originates from a man aged 55-75 years with acute or convalescent COVID-19. The chain has TRBV28 and TRBJ2-3; TRBD1 is a possible D gene (6 bases). The CDR3 region is CASSFGAGATDTQYF. The CDR3 nucleotides read TGTGCCAGCAGTTTTGGAGCAGGGGCCACAGATACGCAGTATTTT.